This entry lists 8 T cell receptor beta chains sequenced from one sample in a study of blood T cell repertoires in COVID-19. Using immunoSEQ multiplex PCR, the repertoire was profiled, and TCRdb retains in-frame clones only, with some absent. The sample has approximately 300,000 clones, approximately 85% seen once; the top ten hold 3.5% to 4.5%. Sequencing used PBMCs or T cells enriched from blood (not recorded which). Receptors originate from a woman between 25 and 40 years old who had recovered from COVID-19.

This chain links TRBV2 with TRBJ1-2; perhaps TRBD1 as D (5 bases). The germline gives CDR1 SNHLY, CDR2 FYNNEI. V was shortened by 7 bases and J by 6 bases, with 21 bases between the two germline ends. The length of the CDR3 is 15 residues. The CDR3 spells CASIRWASSGNGYTF. The CDR3 region has the DNA TGTGCCAGCATCCGATGGGCCAGCTCAGGGAATGGCTACACCTTC.

A few counts support this clone. The chain carries TRBV19 and TRBJ1-5; D unclear. V lost 3 bases, J lost 6 bases, and 6 bases lay in between. This CDR3 comprises 12 residues. From germline, CDR1 is LNHDA and CDR2 SQIVND (reference sequence). The CDR3 is CASSMTPQPQHF. The CDR3 nucleotides are TGTGCCAGTAGTATGACTCCTCAGCCCCAGCATTTT.

V is TRBV7-8 and J is TRBJ1-5; maybe TRBD1 (6 bases). Germline CDR1 is SGHVS and CDR2 is FQNEAQ. The length of the CDR3 is 17 residues. V lost 2 bases and J 0 bases, leaving 14 bases between the germline ends. The CDR3 region has the DNA TGTGCCAGCAGCTTAAGGGGGGGGATGGATAGCAATCAGCCCCAGCATTTT. The encoded protein is CASSLRGGMDSNQPQHF. The variable domain in full, completed from reference TRBV7-8 and TRBJ1-5, reads GAGVSQSPRYKVAKRGQDVALRCDPISGHVSLFWYQQALGQGPEFLTYFQNEAQLDKSGLPSDRFFAERPEGSVSTLKIQRTQQEDSAVYLCASSLRGGMDSNQPQHFGDGTRLSIL.

V and J are TRBV6-4 and TRBJ1-1; perhaps TRBD1 as D (6 bases). Germline CDR1 reads MRHNA; CDR2 reads SNTAGT. CDR3 length: 15 amino acids. With 1 base removed from V and 7 bases from J, the gap between germline ends came to 16 bases. CDR3 protein: CASSDFEQGSSEAFF. The DNA of the CDR3 is TGTGCCAGCAGTGACTTCGAACAGGGAAGTAGTGAAGCTTTCTTT.

For this clone: Mismatch with germline at one junction end may stem from a read error. The J gene is TRBJ1-4, the V gene TRBV7-6; D ambiguous. CDR1 and CDR2 from the germline V gene are SGHVS and FNYEAQ. The CDR3 is 13 residues long. CDR3 residues: CASSLALREKLFF. DNA for the CDR3: TGTGCCAGCAGCCTAGCGTTGAGGGAAAAACTGTTTTTT.

V and J are TRBV28 and TRBJ1-1; D is uncertain. V dropped 5 bases and J dropped 0 bases, with 7 bases sitting between them. The germline gives CDR1 MDHEN, CDR2 SYDVKM. CDR3 length equals 13 residues. The DNA for the CDR3 is TGTGCCAGCAGTGACACCATGAACACTGAAGCTTTCTTT. This translates into CASSDTMNTEAFF.

V is TRBV12-3 or TRBV12-4 and J is TRBJ1-1; no clear D. CDR3 length: 12 residues. V gave up 2 bases and J gave up 4 bases, with 5 bases separating them. CDR3 amino acids: CASSLSGTEAFF. The CDR3 nucleotides read TGTGCCAGCAGTTTATCGGGCACTGAAGCTTTCTTT.

This chain links TRBV28 with TRBJ2-1; D is perhaps TRBD2 (6 bases). V lost 7 bases and J lost 9, with 16 bases in between. Per the germline V gene, CDR1 is MDHEN and CDR2 is SYDVKM. This CDR3 is 13 amino acids long. The CDR3 here is CASNRRPGVEQFF. The CDR3 region has the DNA TGTGCCAGCAACCGCCGACCGGGGGTTGAGCAGTTCTTC.